Each of the 21 T cell receptor beta chains below was sequenced from the same sample in a study of T cell clonality in common variable immunodeficiency (dated by TCRdb to between 2014 and 2016). The protocol used for the library was the immunoSEQ multiplex PCR assay. TCRdb's version of the immuneACCESS table is confined to in-frame rearrangements and falls short of the full clone set. An unresolved V gene accounts for under half of the shortfall where checked; the remainder is of unknown origin. This sample has approximately 29,000 clones, none of them a singleton. Approximately 3.5% of the sample is taken by the ten largest. Findings and caveats that apply to the study as a whole: Fewer deletions and N-nucleotide insertions were reportedly observed in CVID TCRbeta sequences, and highly modified clones with 13 or more V deletions were reportedly absent from CVID TCRbeta sequences.

Which antigens these TCRs recognize remains unknown. Sequencing was carried out using peripheral blood mononuclear cells. The receptors stem from a human donor with common variable immunodeficiency.

There are many counts of this clone. The read ends 3 residues before the CDR3 terminus; that terminus is restored from the germline J gene. J is TRBJ1-5 and V is TRBV18, with 9 bases identical to TRBD1. The CDR3 length is 14 residues. V was clipped by 3 bases and J by 7 bases; unmatched bases: 4. CDR1 KGHSH and CDR2 LQKENI come from the germline V gene. The sequenced CDR3 bases are TGTGCCAGCTCACCTTGGACAGGGGAACAGCCC. Protein: CASSPWTGEQP. In full, the CDR3 reads CASSPWTGEQPQHF.

In this sample, this clone turned up a few times. The missing CDR3 end, 3 residues past where the read stops, is filled in from the germline J gene. The V call is TRBV7-8, the J call TRBJ2-7, with D tentatively TRBD1 or TRBD2 (6 bases each). The CDR3 length is 15 residues. Germline assignment: CDR1 SGHVS and CDR2 FQNEAQ. Trimming removed 1 base from V and 5 bases from J, with 15 bases in between. CDR3 region: CASSLGDNREDEQYF. The CDR3 bases that were read are TGTGCCAGCAGCTTAGGGGACAACAGGGAGGACGAG. Full variable domain (remainder filled in from reference TRBV7-8 and TRBJ2-7): GAGVSQSPRYKVAKRGQDVALRCDPISGHVSLFWYQQALGQGPEFLTYFQNEAQLDKSGLPSDRFFAERPEGSVSTLKIQRTQQEDSAVYLCASSLGDNREDEQYFGPGTRLTVT.

This clone was counted at least ten times. The read is 3 residues too short to cover the CDR3 end, so that end is filled in from the germline J gene. The chain is built from TRBV20-1 and TRBJ2-3, with 9 bases matching TRBD2. The germline V gene encodes CDR1 DFQATT and CDR2 SNEGSKA (reference sequence). The V segment lost 5 bases and the J segment 0 bases; nucleotides outside the gene matches: 9. The CDR3 spans 16 residues. CDR3 sequence: CSARGLAHISTDTQYF. Partial CDR3 DNA: TGCAGTGCTCGGGGACTAGCACATATTAGCACAGATACG.

In this sample, this clone turned up a few times. With the read ending 3 residues before the CDR3 end, the germline J gene is used to fill in that end. The genes are TRBV6-2 or TRBV6-3 and TRBJ2-6; the D is unclear. Germline values: CDR1 MNHEY, CDR2 SVGEGT. CDR3 length equals 17 residues. The V and J ends lost 5 bases and 0 bases respectively, with 14 bases between them. The CDR3 reads CASSPRLAVSGANVLTF. The covered CDR3 bases are TGTGCCAGCAGTCCTAGACTTGCCGTCTCTGGGGCCAACGTC.

This clone was counted a few times. The read gets to within 3 residues of the CDR3 end, and the germline J gene fills in the rest. The genes are TRBV19 and TRBJ2-3; 10 bases align to TRBD2. V trimming: 8 bases; J trimming: 2 bases; junction bases outside the gene matches: 7. The CDR3 runs to 15 residues. CDR1 is LNHDA, CDR2 SQIVND, per germline (reference sequence). The covered CDR3 bases are TGTGCCAGTGTAAGCGGGAGGGCCTACACAGATACG. This encodes CASVSGRAYTDT. The CDR3, in full, reads CASVSGRAYTDTQYF.

This clone was seen many times. The read gets to within 3 residues of the CDR3 end, and the germline J gene fills in the rest. The V and J genes are TRBV2 and TRBJ2-7; TRBD1 aligns across 10 bases. Germline V gene lookup returns CDR1 SNHLY and CDR2 FYNNEI. The CDR3 runs to 14 residues. J was trimmed by 6 bases and V by 7 bases; bases with no gene match: 9. The DNA read from the CDR3 is TGTGCCAGCAAGGGGACAGGGGTTTTCGGCGAG. Encoded protein: CASKGTGVFGE. The CDR3 in its entirety is CASKGTGVFGEQYF.

This clone was observed a few times. The read finishes 3 residues shy of the CDR3 end, and the germline J gene is used to complete it. The chain recombines TRBV7-9 with TRBJ2-7, with D possibly TRBD2 on 6 matching bases. Trimming took off 1 base at V and 3 bases at J, with 10 bases between the two ends. This CDR3 is built from 14 residues. Germline V lookup: CDR1 SEHNR, CDR2 FQNEAQ (reference sequence). The CDR3 bases that were read are TGTGCCAGCAGCTTAGGCGGGAACAGCTACGAG. Translation gives CASSLGGNSYE. From start to end, the CDR3 is CASSLGGNSYEQYF.

Many counts were recorded for this clone. The read terminates 3 residues ahead of where the CDR3 ends, so the germline J gene completes it. The rearrangement uses TRBV7-9 and TRBJ2-5, with TRBD2 identical over 8 bases. Losses at the gene ends were 3 bases for V and 5 bases for J; bases not matched to a gene: 8. Germline V gene data show CDR1 as SEHNR and CDR2 as FQNEAQ (reference sequence). The CDR3 spans 15 residues. The CDR3 bases that were read are TGTGCCAGCAGCTTCGGGACTAGTGCTTTGGAGACC. Its protein is CASSFGTSALET. The full CDR3 protein reads CASSFGTSALETQYF. Full variable domain (outside the CDR3, taken from reference TRBV7-9 and TRBJ2-5): DTGVSQNPRHKITKRGQNVTFRCDPISEHNRLYWYRQTLGQGPEFLTYFQNEAQLEKSRLLSDRFSAERPKGSFSTLEIQRTEQGDSAMYLCASSFGTSALETQYFGPGTRLLVL.

Many counts were recorded for this clone. The sequenced fragment ends 3 residues before the CDR3 boundary, so the rest is inferred from the germline J gene. V and J are TRBV5-1 and TRBJ1-1; D remains ambiguous. The CDR3 is 14 amino acids. The germline gives CDR1 SGHRS, CDR2 YFSETQ. V was cut by 3 bases and J by 1 base, with 10 bases left in between. The CDR3 bases that were read are TGCGCCAGCAGCTCCTCCCGGGGGAACACTGAA. This codes for CASSSSRGNTE. The CDR3, in full, reads CASSSSRGNTEAFF.

This clone was observed a few times. The read ends 3 residues early relative to the CDR3; the germline J gene fills the gap. This rearrangement joins TRBV30 to TRBJ2-7, with TRBD1 matching 10 bases. Germline V gene lookup returns CDR1 GTSNPN and CDR2 SVGIG (reference sequence). Trimming took 5 bases from V and 2 from J; bases not matched to a gene: 6. The CDR3 consists of 14 residues. CDR3 protein: CAWEGQGGTYEQYF. CDR3 DNA (partial): TGTGCCTGGGAAGGACAGGGGGGAACCTACGAG.

There are many counts of this clone. The read ends 3 residues shy of where the CDR3 ends; the end is completed using the germline J gene. The rearrangement uses TRBV18 and TRBJ2-7; maybe TRBD1 (6 bases). Germline V CDR1 and CDR2: KGHSH, LQKENI. The CDR3 is made up of 14 amino acids. The V and J ends lost 2 bases and 2 bases respectively, with 10 bases between them. The CDR3 DNA, read in part, is TGTGCCAGCTCACCATGGGGGCCCACCTACGAG. Translation: CASSPWGPTYE. The entire CDR3 protein is CASSPWGPTYEQYF. Together with reference TRBV18 and TRBJ2-7, the CDR3 gives the full variable domain: NAGVMQNPRHLVRRRGQEARLRCSPMKGHSHVYWYRQLPEEGLKFMVYLQKENIIDESGMPKERFSAEFPKEGPSILRIQQVVRGDSAAYFCASSPWGPTYEQYFGPGTRLTVT.

Turning to this clone: The CDR3 goes on 3 residues after the read ends, and that part is filled in from the germline J gene. The chain combines TRBV5-1 with TRBJ1-2, with D perhaps TRBD1 (5 bases). Germline CDR1 and CDR2: SGHRS and YFSETQ. This CDR3 spans 12 amino acids. The V gene lost 7 bases and the J gene lost 6 bases, with 13 bases spanning the gap. The DNA read from the CDR3 is TGCGCCAGCGGCCAGGGAGTGGATGGC. Amino acid sequence: CASGQGVDG. The whole CDR3 sequence is CASGQGVDGYTF.

In the case of this clone: The read stops 3 residues short of the end of the CDR3; the missing end is completed from the germline J gene. The V gene is TRBV20-1, the J gene TRBJ2-7, with D perhaps matching TRBD1 (6 bases). V was cut by 4 bases and J by 0 bases, with 10 bases left in between. This CDR3 comprises 13 residues. Germline CDR1 reads DFQATT; CDR2 reads SNEGSKA (reference sequence). CDR3 bases read: TGCAGTGCTAAGGACAGAGTCTCCTACGAG. Translated: CSAKDRVSYE. The full CDR3 reads CSAKDRVSYEQYF.

Points on this clone: The read terminates 3 residues ahead of where the CDR3 ends, so the germline J gene completes it. The genes are TRBV19 and TRBJ2-1; weak D call: TRBD2 (6 bases). The CDR3 contains 15 residues. The ends were cut back, 0 bases at V and 3 bases at J, with 9 bases in the middle. Germline CDR1 and CDR2: LNHDA and SQIVND (reference sequence). CDR3: CASSIDGGNYNEQFF. The DNA read from the CDR3 is TGTGCCAGTAGTATAGATGGCGGGAACTACAATGAG. Full variable domain (rest looked up from reference TRBV19 and TRBJ2-1): DGGITQSPKYLFRKEGQNVTLSCEQNLNHDAMYWYRQDPGQGLRLIYYSQIVNDFQKGDIAEGYSVSREKKESFPLTVTSAQKNPTAFYLCASSIDGGNYNEQFFGPGTRLTVL.

This clone was seen at least ten times. The sequenced CDR3 bases are TGCGCCAGCAGCCAAGTGGGTGACAGGAAGTCTACAGATACG. Translated: CASSQVGDRKSTDT. In full, the CDR3 reads CASSQVGDRKSTDTQYF. V gene TRBV4-1 combines with J gene TRBJ2-3; D possibly corresponds to TRBD1 (6 bases). The read terminates 3 residues ahead of where the CDR3 ends, so the germline J gene completes it. This CDR3 has 17 amino acids. Trimming shortened V by 1 base and J by 3 bases, and 17 bases separated the two germline ends. CDR1 is MGHRA and CDR2 is YSYEKL in the germline V gene.

Only a few counts were recorded for this clone. From the germline J gene comes the end of the CDR3, since the read stops 3 residues before it. The chain couples TRBV18 to TRBJ1-6; D may be TRBD1 (5 bases). The CDR3 covers 15 residues. Germline V gives CDR1 KGHSH, CDR2 LQKENI. Here the CDR3 reads CASSPREKGKSTLHF. Incomplete CDR3 DNA: TGTGCCAGCTCACCACGGGAGAAGGGGAAGTCAACC.

This clone was observed many times. The DNA ends 3 residues before the CDR3 does, and the rest of the CDR3 is filled in from the germline J gene. The chain recombines TRBV10-3 with TRBJ2-2; D gene unclear. Deletions cut 3 bases from V and 10 bases from J, with 15 bases between. Germline CDR1 ENHRY, CDR2 SYGVKD. The CDR3 is 14 residues long. The CDR3 loop reads CAISDWRLTQELFF. The covered CDR3 bases are TGTGCCATCAGTGACTGGCGACTCACACAGGAG.

This clone appeared many times. The CDR3 is CASSSQGLLSYEQYF. Incomplete CDR3 DNA: TGTGCCAGCAGCTCCCAGGGACTCCTCTCCTACGAG. The gene calls are TRBV5-5 and TRBJ2-7; possibly TRBD2 for D (6 bases). Coverage ceases 3 residues before the CDR3 finishes, and the germline J gene fills in the end. Looked up from germline, CDR1 is SGHKS and CDR2 is YYEKEE (reference sequence). This CDR3 contains 15 residues. V lost 3 bases to trimming and J lost 0 bases, with 13 bases between them.

There are many counts of this clone. From the germline J gene comes the end of the CDR3, since the read stops 3 residues before it. This chain connects TRBV29-1 to TRBJ2-7; TRBD2 is a possible D gene (5 bases). V lost 8 bases and J lost 5, with 13 bases in between. The CDR3 covers 11 residues. Germline loops: CDR1 SQVTM, CDR2 ANQGSEA. This CDR3 is CSTQNGDEQYF. The CDR3 DNA, read in part, is TGCAGCACGCAGAACGGGGACGAG.

The sample holds many counts of this clone. The sequence runs out 3 residues before the end of the CDR3; the remainder is reconstructed from the germline J gene. This rearrangement joins TRBV6-1 to TRBJ1-4; tentative D call: TRBD1 (5 bases). Deletions cut 2 bases from V and 4 bases from J, with 8 bases between. The CDR3 is 14 amino acids. The V gene's germline CDR1 is MNHNS and CDR2 SASEGT. The sequenced CDR3 bases are TGTGCCAGCAGTGAATGGGACTTTAATGAAAAA. It encodes CASSEWDFNEK. The whole CDR3 protein reads CASSEWDFNEKLFF.

This clone was counted at least ten times. The CDR3 end lies 3 residues beyond the end of the read and is filled in from the germline J gene. The rearrangement uses TRBV20-1 and TRBJ1-5; D might be TRBD1 (6 bases). The CDR3 runs 13 residues. Germline CDR1 is DFQATT and CDR2 is SNEGSKA (reference sequence). Trimming stripped 6 bases from V and 0 bases from J, with 9 bases between. Partial CDR3 DNA: TGCAGTGCCGGACAGCCTAGCAATCAGCCC. This gives the protein CSAGQPSNQP. The whole CDR3 protein is CSAGQPSNQPQHF.